The 2 T cell receptor beta chains below were found in one sample sequenced in a study of CD8 T cells in ankylosing spondylitis. General study findings and limits: Seemingly characteristic of ankylosing spondylitis blood was a TCR beta motif consisting of 7 or 8 highly homologous variants.

These receptors lack a known antigen. TCRdb reprocessed the 5' RACE reads with MiXCR, giving one entry per CDR3 protein. This table holds 200,000 to 250,000 distinct CDR3 sequences, 15% to 20% found once. Sequenced material: blood, either unsorted or a sorted T cell fraction (not recorded which). Source of these receptors: a male donor with ankylosing spondylitis.

This clonotype was seen more than once but under ten times. The V and J genes are TRBV29-1 and TRBJ1-5; maybe TRBD1 (5 bases). The CDR3 runs to 15 residues. The V gene lost 4 bases and the J gene lost 0 bases, with 13 bases spanning the gap. The germline V gene has CDR1 SQVTM and CDR2 ANQGSEA. CDR3: CSVGRQIYSNQPQHF. The DNA of the CDR3 is TGCAGCGTTGGAAGACAGATCTATAGCAATCAGCCCCAGCATTTT.

This clonotype was recorded a few times. This chain links TRBV4-1 with TRBJ2-1; 11 bases line up with TRBD2. The germline gives CDR1 MGHRA, CDR2 YSYEKL. This CDR3 is 16 amino acids long. Trimming cost V 0 bases and J 6 bases; bases outside gene matches: 4. As DNA, the CDR3 is TGCGCCAGCAGCCAAGATCCCCTAGCGGGAGGCAATGAGCAGTTCTTC. Translated: CASSQDPLAGGNEQFF.